This TCR beta chain derives from a study of blood T cells in healthy people across ages. Study results and caveats: While age rose, TCR beta diversity per million T cells dropped in a roughly linear way. Unsorted PBMCs ruled out conclusive naive versus antigen-experienced comparison. Investigators treated diversity estimates from one million T cells as underestimates. When set beside aged donors, long-lived donors presented more naive CD4+ cells and higher diversity.

Next came a second PCR, run for about 7 to 12 cycles, which used a sample-barcoded 5' primer along with a J-beta primer mix. TCRdb re-analysed the 5' RACE reads in MiXCR, keeping a single row per CDR3 protein. The table lists about 640,000 distinct CDR3 sequences, approximately 30% of them singletons. Concerning this clonotype: Its antigen is not known.

Germline V gives CDR1 SGHRS, CDR2 YFSETQ. V was pared by 5 bases and J by 1 base, with 9 bases between. This CDR3 spans 13 amino acids. The genes are TRBV5-1 and TRBJ1-1; D remains ambiguous. The receptor was isolated from a woman of 80 years or more in good health. Sequences were obtained from blood. The CDR3 sequence is CASRESWNTEAFF. The DNA of the CDR3 is TGCGCCAGCAGGGAGTCCTGGAACACTGAAGCTTTCTTT.